The 32 T cell receptor beta chains given below trace back to one sample, sequenced in a study of response to subunit inactivated influenza vaccine. TCRdb itself ran the RT-PCR reads through MiXCR, one entry per CDR3 protein. The sample comprises roughly 760,000 distinct CDR3 sequences, about 20% of which are singletons, and 10% rests with the top ten. The source material was PBMCs from blood, sampled 5 to 6 days after vaccination. The origin of the receptors is a man aged 45-65 years who received an inactivated influenza vaccine.

This chain joins TRBV20-1 and TRBJ2-1; 8 positions agree with TRBD1. This CDR3 contains 16 residues. The J segment lost 1 base and the V segment lost 0 bases, leaving 5 bases of the junction unmatched. CDR1 DFQATT and CDR2 SNEGSKA come from the germline V gene (reference sequence). The CDR3 bases are TGCAGTGCTAGAGAACTAGGACAGGGATCCTACAATGAGCAGTTCTTC. Protein product: CSARELGQGSYNEQFF.

This clonotype has just a few counts. The J gene is TRBJ1-2, the V gene TRBV20-1; unclear D gene. There are 13 residues in the CDR3. Germline V lookup: CDR1 DFQATT, CDR2 SNEGSKA (reference sequence). The V gene lost 5 bases and the J gene lost 8 bases, with 18 bases spanning the gap. The CDR3 here is CSALLDPFGGYTF. The CDR3 DNA reads as TGCAGTGCTCTCCTCGACCCGTTCGGGGGCTACACCTTC.

This clonotype has more than one count but fewer than ten. V is TRBV10-3 and J is TRBJ1-6; perhaps TRBD1 as D (5 bases). The CDR3 is 14 residues long. Trimming stripped 3 bases from V and 5 bases from J, with 8 bases between. Germline assignment: CDR1 ENHRY and CDR2 SYGVKD. CDR3 sequence reads: CAISERQNNSPLHF. In DNA, the CDR3 is TGTGCCATCAGTGAAAGACAGAATAATTCACCCCTCCACTTT.

V gene TRBV6-2 or TRBV6-3 combines with J gene TRBJ2-1; tentative D call: TRBD2 (6 bases). The CDR3 extends over 12 amino acids. Looked up from germline, CDR1 is MNHEY and CDR2 is SVGEGT. V was cut by 2 bases and J by 8 bases, with 7 bases left in between. CDR3 loop: CASSYTGDEQFF. CDR3 sequence (DNA): TGTGCCAGCAGTTACACGGGGGATGAGCAGTTCTTC.

This clonotype showed up many times. The CDR3 coding sequence is TGCGCCAGCAGCCAAGATGTTAGCGGGGGGTTCTACAATGAGCAGTTCTTC. Its translation is CASSQDVSGGFYNEQFF. The gene calls are TRBV4-1 and TRBJ2-1, with 10 positions matching TRBD2. The CDR3 is 17 residues long. Germline V gene data show CDR1 as MGHRA and CDR2 as YSYEKL. V lost 0 bases to trimming and J lost 3 bases; unmatched junction nucleotides: 5.

There are a few counts of this clonotype. The rearrangement joins TRBV12-3 or TRBV12-4 to TRBJ2-5; TRBD2 aligns across 9 bases. Trimming removed 3 bases from V and 2 bases from J; junction bases left unmatched: 4. The CDR3 spans 15 residues. CDR3 DNA sequence: TGTGCCAGCAGTTTTCGACTAGCGGAGCAAGAGACCCAGTACTTC. It specifies CASSFRLAEQETQYF.

This clonotype has only a few counts. CDR3 amino acids: CASSFPGLETQYF. In DNA form, the CDR3 reads TGCGCCAGCAGCTTCCCAGGGCTGGAGACCCAGTACTTC. The chain employs TRBV5-1 and TRBJ2-5; the D gene is possibly TRBD1 (5 bases). V was clipped by 2 bases and J by 5 bases, with 10 bases between them. This CDR3 has 13 amino acids. Germline V gene data show CDR1 as SGHRS and CDR2 as YFSETQ.

This sequence joins TRBV19 and TRBJ1-5; D is uncertain. V was shortened by 7 bases and J by 3 bases, with 10 bases between the two germline ends. Germline V gene lookup returns CDR1 LNHDA and CDR2 SQIVND (reference sequence). The CDR3 extends over 13 amino acids. In DNA form, the CDR3 reads TGTGCCAGTATGTACGGACTCAATCAGCCCCAGCATTTT. It translates to CASMYGLNQPQHF. The full variable domain, with the rest looked up from reference TRBV19 and TRBJ1-5, is DGGITQSPKYLFRKEGQNVTLSCEQNLNHDAMYWYRQDPGQGLRLIYYSQIVNDFQKGDIAEGYSVSREKKESFPLTVTSAQKNPTAFYLCASMYGLNQPQHFGDGTRLSIL.

This clonotype was observed a handful of times. This chain joins TRBV18 and TRBJ2-5; possible D gene TRBD1, 6 bases. Germline lookup yields CDR1 KGHSH and CDR2 LQKENI. The CDR3 is 13 amino acids. Trimming removed 5 bases from V and 5 bases from J, with 12 bases in between. The CDR3 DNA reads as TGTGCCAGCTCAACAGGGAACGGGGAGACCCAGTACTTC. As protein: CASSTGNGETQYF.

V is TRBV10-3 and J is TRBJ1-5; D unclear. This CDR3 contains 13 residues. CDR1 is ENHRY and CDR2 is SYGVKD in the germline V gene. Trimming cost V 3 bases and J 6 bases, with 9 bases left between them. DNA of the CDR3: TGTGCCATCAGTGAAGGAGGGCGTCAGCCCCAGCATTTT. Protein sequence: CAISEGGRQPQHF.

J is TRBJ1-6 and V is TRBV5-1, with a weak D call TRBD1 (5 bases). Looked up from germline, CDR1 is SGHRS and CDR2 is YFSETQ. The length of the CDR3 is 15 residues. The germline V and J ends were trimmed by 0 bases and 9 bases, with 13 bases remaining between them. The CDR3 nucleotides read TGCGCCAGCAGCTTGGAAGGAAGGGGTGGTTCACCCCTCCACTTT. Translation: CASSLEGRGGSPLHF.

This clonotype came up a few times. The rearrangement uses TRBV9 and TRBJ2-1, with 8 bases identical to TRBD2. V was clipped by 1 base and J by 4 bases; unmatched bases: 7. CDR3 length equals 16 residues. Germline CDR1 SGDLS, CDR2 YYNGEE. Here the CDR3 DNA reads TGTGCCAGCAGCGTACGAAGCGGGAGAGCATACAATGAGCAGTTCTTC. Translated, it gives CASSVRSGRAYNEQFF.

This chain connects TRBV6-1 to TRBJ1-1; TRBD1 matches 10 bases. The CDR3 is 13 amino acids. V lost 4 bases to trimming and J lost 12 bases; unmatched junction nucleotides: 8. Germline V gene lookup returns CDR1 MNHNS and CDR2 SASEGT. The CDR3: CASSALDRGTPFF. In nucleotides, the CDR3 is TGTGCCAGCAGTGCCCTGGACAGGGGGACGCCTTTCTTT.

This CDR3 is CASSLLQGINTEAFF. The CDR3 DNA reads as TGTGCCAGCAGTTTACTGCAGGGAATAAACACTGAAGCTTTCTTT. The chain has TRBV28 and TRBJ1-1, with a tentative D call TRBD1 (5 bases). CDR1 MDHEN and CDR2 SYDVKM come from the germline V gene. Trimming left V 2 bases short and J 2 bases short, with 12 bases between. The CDR3 has 15 amino acids.

This clonotype has at least ten counts. V usage is TRBV9 and J usage is TRBJ2-3; TRBD1 aligns across 9 bases. CDR3 length equals 16 residues. J was trimmed by 0 bases and V by 4 bases; bases with no gene match: 6. Per the germline V gene, CDR1 is SGDLS and CDR2 is YYNGEE. CDR3 bases: TGTGCCAGCAGCTCCAACAGGGGGCCCAGCACAGATACGCAGTATTTT. Protein product: CASSSNRGPSTDTQYF.

The chain is built from TRBV5-1 and TRBJ2-1; 9 bases line up with TRBD1. This CDR3 spans 14 amino acids. CDR1 and CDR2 (germline): SGHRS, YFSETQ. V dropped 6 bases and J dropped 7; count of bases not matched to a gene: 8. The CDR3, as DNA: TGCGCCAGCAACTCCGGGACAGGGCGGAATGAGCAGTTCTTC. Protein: CASNSGTGRNEQFF.

There are a few counts of this clonotype. The chain couples TRBV5-6 to TRBJ2-3; D is ambiguous. V lost 2 bases and J lost 5, with 18 bases in between. CDR1 and CDR2 from the germline V gene are SGHDT and YYEEEE. The CDR3 is 16 amino acids. The CDR3 DNA reads as TGTGCCAGCAGCTTTGTATCGCAAATAGTAAGAGATACGCAGTATTTT. It yields the protein CASSFVSQIVRDTQYF.

This clonotype turned up a few times. The chain has TRBV5-1 and TRBJ1-4, with 10 bases that match TRBD1. Trimming cost V 4 bases and J 4 bases; bases outside gene matches: 7. The CDR3 covers 16 residues. Germline V gene lookup returns CDR1 SGHRS and CDR2 YFSETQ. CDR3 sequence (DNA): TGCGCCAGCAGCGCGGGACAGGGGCGATTTAATGAAAAACTGTTTTTT. The encoded protein is CASSAGQGRFNEKLFF.

This chain connects TRBV6-5 to TRBJ2-5; no clear D. The CDR3 is 14 amino acids. With 2 bases removed from V and 0 bases from J, the gap between germline ends came to 7 bases. CDR1 and CDR2 from the germline V gene are MNHEY and SVGAGI. CDR3 in DNA: TGTGCCAGCAGTTACCAGGAAAACCAAGAGACCCAGTACTTC. The encoded protein is CASSYQENQETQYF.

The J gene is TRBJ1-1, the V gene TRBV14; no reliable D call. The germline CDR1 and CDR2 sequences are SGHDN and FVKESK. V gave up 5 bases and J gave up 1 base, with 8 bases separating them. There are 13 residues in the CDR3. The CDR3 bases are TGTGCCAGCAGCTGGGTACCGAACACTGAAGCTTTCTTT. Translating it yields CASSWVPNTEAFF.

The chain joins TRBV20-1 to TRBJ1-6; a weak D match, TRBD1 (5 bases). The CDR3 has 14 amino acids. Germline V CDR1 and CDR2: DFQATT, SNEGSKA (reference sequence). V was clipped by 6 bases and J by 7 bases, with 16 bases between them. CDR3 in DNA: TGCAGTGCCCCAGTTGGGGCGTCCAATTCACCCCTCCACTTT. It is translated as CSAPVGASNSPLHF.

V is TRBV5-1 and J is TRBJ2-7, with 10 bases matching TRBD1. The CDR3 totals 13 residues. V shed 4 bases, J shed 4 bases, and the junction held 2 bases outside the gene matches. Per germline, CDR1 SGHRS and CDR2 YFSETQ. As DNA, the CDR3 is TGCGCCAGCAGCGGGACAGGGGAATACGAGCAGTACTTC. Protein product: CASSGTGEYEQYF.

The sample holds a few counts of this clonotype. The gene calls are TRBV6-1 and TRBJ1-6; D might be TRBD1 (5 bases). CDR3 length: 15 residues. V lost 5 bases and J lost 8, with 16 bases in between. CDR1 is MNHNS and CDR2 is SASEGT in the germline V gene. CDR3 nucleotides: TGTGCCAGCAGTCTCGGACAAAGGGACCATTCACCCCTCCACTTT. Translated: CASSLGQRDHSPLHF.

This clonotype has just a few counts. V gene TRBV10-3 combines with J gene TRBJ2-3; D uncertain. The length of the CDR3 is 14 residues. Germline CDR1 and CDR2: ENHRY and SYGVKD. V dropped 6 bases and J dropped 2 bases, with 12 bases sitting between them. The DNA for the CDR3 is TGTGCCATCAGGGGTCTAGAGATCACAGATACGCAGTATTTT. This sequence encodes CAIRGLEITDTQYF.

The chain joins TRBV20-1 to TRBJ2-5; 9 bases align to TRBD2. The CDR3 contains 15 residues. Germline V CDR1 and CDR2: DFQATT, SNEGSKA (reference sequence). V was clipped by 1 base and J by 5 bases; unmatched bases: 8. The CDR3 region has the DNA TGCAGTGCTAGAGGTAGCGGGAGTGGCGGGGAGACCCAGTACTTC. The encoded protein is CSARGSGSGGETQYF.

This clonotype was observed a few times. This chain uses TRBV11-2 with TRBJ2-2, with TRBD2 matching over 12 bases. The CDR3 runs 14 residues. After removal of 5 bases from V and 6 bases from J, the junction contained 1 base not matched to a gene. Germline V CDR1 and CDR2: SGHAT, FQNNGV. The CDR3 reads CASSRLAGAGELFF. The CDR3, as DNA: TGTGCCAGCAGCCGACTAGCGGGGGCCGGGGAGCTGTTTTTT.

This clonotype was counted between two and nine times. The V and J genes are TRBV20-1 and TRBJ2-5; no reliable D call. CDR1 is DFQATT and CDR2 is SNEGSKA in the germline V gene (reference sequence). The CDR3 spans 14 residues. Trimming cost V 3 bases and J 1 base, with 12 bases left between them. CDR3 region: CSASRVHGQETQYF. CDR3 nucleotides: TGCAGTGCTAGTCGGGTACACGGCCAAGAGACCCAGTACTTC.

V gene TRBV29-1 combines with J gene TRBJ1-2, with D perhaps matching TRBD1 (5 bases). V shed 3 bases and J shed 3 bases, with 8 bases lying between them. The CDR3 extends over 12 amino acids. The germline V gene encodes CDR1 SQVTM and CDR2 ANQGSEA. The CDR3 here is CSVDKGYYGYTF. CDR3 in DNA: TGCAGCGTTGATAAGGGGTACTATGGCTACACCTTC.

The chain uses TRBV28 and TRBJ1-2, with D possibly being TRBD1 (5 bases). Trimming shortened V by 3 bases and J by 6 bases, and 17 bases separated the two germline ends. The CDR3 length is 15 residues. Germline CDR1 and CDR2: MDHEN and SYDVKM. The CDR3 here is CASSLVSMGVNGYTF. For the CDR3, the DNA is TGTGCCAGCAGTTTGGTTTCGATGGGGGTAAATGGCTACACCTTC.

This rearrangement joins TRBV25-1 to TRBJ2-5, with a tentative D call TRBD2 (6 bases). Germline CDR1 is MGHDK and CDR2 is SYGVNS. V was pared by 4 bases and J by 2 bases, with 20 bases between. This CDR3 contains 17 residues. Written as DNA, the CDR3 is TGTGCCAGCAGTGCGCGATTGGGACTGGAAGGGCAAGAGACCCAGTACTTC. Translation: CASSARLGLEGQETQYF.

The chain uses TRBV7-2 and TRBJ2-3, with D tentatively TRBD2 (7 bases). V was clipped by 7 bases and J by 1 base, with 18 bases between them. The CDR3 length is 16 residues. Per the germline V gene, CDR1 is SGHTA and CDR2 is FQGNSA. This chain's CDR3 is CASTWRGGRGTDTQYF. CDR3 coding DNA: TGTGCCAGCACCTGGAGGGGGGGAAGGGGCACAGATACGCAGTATTTT.

This clonotype was counted between two and nine times. The chain uses TRBV7-2 and TRBJ1-6, with TRBD1 matching over 8 bases. V was pared by 1 base and J by 7 bases, with 6 bases of the junction left unmatched. There are 16 residues in the CDR3. Germline V CDR1 and CDR2: SGHTA, FQGNSA. In DNA form, the CDR3 reads TGTGCCAGCAGCTTAGATCAGGGGGCCGTCAATTCACCCCTCCACTTT. Encoded protein: CASSLDQGAVNSPLHF.